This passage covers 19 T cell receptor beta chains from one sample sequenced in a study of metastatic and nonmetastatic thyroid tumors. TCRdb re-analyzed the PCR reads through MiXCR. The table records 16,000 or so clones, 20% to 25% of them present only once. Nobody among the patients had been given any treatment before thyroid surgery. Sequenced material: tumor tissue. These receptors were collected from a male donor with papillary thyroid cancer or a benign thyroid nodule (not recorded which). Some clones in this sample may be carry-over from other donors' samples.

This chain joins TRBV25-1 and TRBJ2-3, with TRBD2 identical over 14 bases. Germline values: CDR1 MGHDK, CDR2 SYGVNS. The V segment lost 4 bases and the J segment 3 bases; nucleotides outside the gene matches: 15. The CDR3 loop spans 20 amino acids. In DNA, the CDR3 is TGTGCCAGCAGTGGGGGAGGACCTCGGACTAGCGGGAGGAAGACAGATACGCAGTATTTT. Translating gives CASSGGGPRTSGRKTDTQYF.

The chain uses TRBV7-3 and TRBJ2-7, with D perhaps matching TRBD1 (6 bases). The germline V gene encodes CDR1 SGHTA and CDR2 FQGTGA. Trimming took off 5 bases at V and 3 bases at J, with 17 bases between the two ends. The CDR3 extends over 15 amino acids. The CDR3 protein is CASSQDRTEHYEQYF. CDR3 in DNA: TGTGCCAGCAGCCAAGATCGGACAGAACACTACGAGCAGTACTTC.

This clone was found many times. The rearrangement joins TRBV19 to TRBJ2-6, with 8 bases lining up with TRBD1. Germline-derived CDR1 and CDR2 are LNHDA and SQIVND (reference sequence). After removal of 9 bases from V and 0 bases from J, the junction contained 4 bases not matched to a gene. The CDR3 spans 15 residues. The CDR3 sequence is CASGQGHSGANVLTF. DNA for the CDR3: TGTGCCAGCGGACAGGGCCACTCTGGGGCCAACGTCCTGACTTTC.

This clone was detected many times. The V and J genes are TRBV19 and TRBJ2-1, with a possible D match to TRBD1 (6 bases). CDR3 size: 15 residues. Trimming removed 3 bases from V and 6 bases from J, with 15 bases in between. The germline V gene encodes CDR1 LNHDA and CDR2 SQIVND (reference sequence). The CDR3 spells CASSIFTGSGNEQFF. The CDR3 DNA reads TGTGCCAGTAGTATCTTCACAGGGTCGGGCAATGAGCAGTTCTTC.

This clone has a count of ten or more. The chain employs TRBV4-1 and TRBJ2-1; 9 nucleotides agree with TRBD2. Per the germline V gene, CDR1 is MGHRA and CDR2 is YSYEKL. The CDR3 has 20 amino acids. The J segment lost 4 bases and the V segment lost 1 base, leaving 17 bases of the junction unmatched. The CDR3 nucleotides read TGCGCCAGCAGCCAAGGCGATAACGGCCTAGCGGGGACCATTTACAATGAGCAGTTCTTC. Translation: CASSQGDNGLAGTIYNEQFF.

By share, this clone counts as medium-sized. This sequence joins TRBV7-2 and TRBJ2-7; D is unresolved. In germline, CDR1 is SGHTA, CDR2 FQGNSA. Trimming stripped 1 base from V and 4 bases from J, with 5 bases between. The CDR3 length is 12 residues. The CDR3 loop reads CASSLVRYEQYF. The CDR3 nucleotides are TGTGCCAGCAGCTTAGTCCGGTACGAGCAGTACTTC.

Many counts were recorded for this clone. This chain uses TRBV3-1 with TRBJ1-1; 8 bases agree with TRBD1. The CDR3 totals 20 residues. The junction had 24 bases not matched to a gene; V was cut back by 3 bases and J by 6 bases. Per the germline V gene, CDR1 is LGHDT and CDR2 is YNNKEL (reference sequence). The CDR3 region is CASSQTRDRFRSRVASEAFF. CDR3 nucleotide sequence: TGTGCCAGCAGCCAGACCCGGGACAGGTTTAGATCAAGGGTGGCTTCTGAAGCTTTCTTT.

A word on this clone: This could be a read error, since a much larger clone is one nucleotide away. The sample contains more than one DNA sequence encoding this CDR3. The CDR3 sequence is CASSRLAGLQETQYF. CDR3 in DNA: TGTGCCAGCAGTAGACTAGCGGGGTTACAAGAGACACAGTACTTC. The chain is built from TRBV6-1 and TRBJ2-5, with 11 nucleotides matching TRBD2. CDR3 length: 15 residues. Germline values: CDR1 MNHNS, CDR2 SASEGT.

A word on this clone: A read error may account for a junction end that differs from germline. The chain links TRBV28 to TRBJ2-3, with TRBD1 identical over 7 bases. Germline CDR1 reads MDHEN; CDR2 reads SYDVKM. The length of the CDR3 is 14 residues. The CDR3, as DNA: TGTGCCAGCTACCGGACAGGACGCACAGATACGAAGTATTTT. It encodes CASYRTGRTDTKYF.

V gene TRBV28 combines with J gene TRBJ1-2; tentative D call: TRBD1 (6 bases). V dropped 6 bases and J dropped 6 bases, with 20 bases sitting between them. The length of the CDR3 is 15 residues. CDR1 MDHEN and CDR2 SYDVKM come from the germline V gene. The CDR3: CASRSWGTGSDGYTF. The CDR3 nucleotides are TGTGCCAGCAGAAGTTGGGGTACAGGGTCGGATGGCTACACCTTC.

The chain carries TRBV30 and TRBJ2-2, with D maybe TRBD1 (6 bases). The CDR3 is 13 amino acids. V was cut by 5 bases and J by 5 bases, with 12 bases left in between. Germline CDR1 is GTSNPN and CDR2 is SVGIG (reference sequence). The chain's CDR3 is CAWAGTSTGELFF. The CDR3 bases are TGTGCCTGGGCCGGGACATCTACCGGGGAGCTGTTTTTT.

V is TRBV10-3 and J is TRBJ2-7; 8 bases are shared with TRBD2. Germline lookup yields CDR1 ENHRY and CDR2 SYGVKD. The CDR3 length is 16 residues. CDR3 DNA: TGTTCCTCCGGCCTCGTGGCGATTGCCACGGGGGGGGAGCAGTACTTC. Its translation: CSSGLVAIATGGEQYF.

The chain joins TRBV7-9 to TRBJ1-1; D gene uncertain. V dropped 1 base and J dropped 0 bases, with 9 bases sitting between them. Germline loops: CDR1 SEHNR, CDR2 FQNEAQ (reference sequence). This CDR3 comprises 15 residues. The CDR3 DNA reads TGTGCCAGCAGCTTAGGACACCTCATGAACACTGAAGCTTTCTTT. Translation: CASSLGHLMNTEAFF.

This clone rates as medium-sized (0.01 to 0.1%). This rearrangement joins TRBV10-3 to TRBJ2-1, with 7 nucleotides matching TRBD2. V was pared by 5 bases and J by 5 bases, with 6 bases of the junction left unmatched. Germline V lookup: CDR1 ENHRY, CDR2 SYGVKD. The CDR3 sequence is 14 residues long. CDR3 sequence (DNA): TGTGCCATCAGTCACGAGGGAGGGGACAATGAGCAGTTCTTC. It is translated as CAISHEGGDNEQFF.

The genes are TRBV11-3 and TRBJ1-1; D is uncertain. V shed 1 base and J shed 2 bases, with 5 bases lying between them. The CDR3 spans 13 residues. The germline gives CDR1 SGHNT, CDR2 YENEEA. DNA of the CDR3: TGTGCCAGCAGCTTAGGGCACAACACTGAAGCTTTCTTT. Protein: CASSLGHNTEAFF.

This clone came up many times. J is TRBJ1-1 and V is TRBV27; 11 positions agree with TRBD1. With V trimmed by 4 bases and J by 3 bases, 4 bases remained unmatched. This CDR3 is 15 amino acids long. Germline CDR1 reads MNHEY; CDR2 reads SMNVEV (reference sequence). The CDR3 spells CASSSGQGVYTEAFF. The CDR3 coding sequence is TGTGCCAGCAGTTCGGGACAGGGGGTATACACTGAAGCTTTCTTT.

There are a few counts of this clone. CDR3 sequence reads: CASRSADTGNTIYF. The CDR3 region has the DNA TGTGCCAGCCGATCCGCCGACACTGGAAACACCATATATTTT. The rearrangement uses TRBV6-1 and TRBJ1-3; D unresolved. From germline, CDR1 is MNHNS and CDR2 SASEGT. CDR3 length equals 14 residues. V lost 8 bases and J 2 bases, leaving 13 bases between the germline ends.

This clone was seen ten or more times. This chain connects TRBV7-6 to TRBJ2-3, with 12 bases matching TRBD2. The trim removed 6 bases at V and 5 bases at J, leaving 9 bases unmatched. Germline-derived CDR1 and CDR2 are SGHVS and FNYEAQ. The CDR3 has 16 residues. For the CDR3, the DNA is TGTGCCAGCAGTTTCACTAGCGGGGGGCGGGGAGATACGCAGTATTTT. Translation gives CASSFTSGGRGDTQYF.

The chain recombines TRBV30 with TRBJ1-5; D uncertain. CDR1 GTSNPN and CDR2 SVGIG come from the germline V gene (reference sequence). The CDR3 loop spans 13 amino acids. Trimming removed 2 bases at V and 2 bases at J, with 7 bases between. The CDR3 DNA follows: TGTGCCTGGAGTCAGAGGGGCAATCAGCCCCAGCATTTT. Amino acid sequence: CAWSQRGNQPQHF.